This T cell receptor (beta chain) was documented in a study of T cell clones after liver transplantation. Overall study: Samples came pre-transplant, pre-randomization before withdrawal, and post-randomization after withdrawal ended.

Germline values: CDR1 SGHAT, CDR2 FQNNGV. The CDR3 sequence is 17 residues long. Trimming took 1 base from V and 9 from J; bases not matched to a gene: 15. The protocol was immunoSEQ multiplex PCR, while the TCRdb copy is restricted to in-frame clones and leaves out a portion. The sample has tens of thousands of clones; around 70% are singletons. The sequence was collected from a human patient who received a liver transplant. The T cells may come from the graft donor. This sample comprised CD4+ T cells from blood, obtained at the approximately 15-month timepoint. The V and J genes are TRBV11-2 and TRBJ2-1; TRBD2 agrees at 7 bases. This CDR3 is CASSLGPLGGSFGEQFF. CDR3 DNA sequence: TGTGCCAGCAGCTTAGGACCCTTGGGCGGGAGTTTCGGTGAGCAGTTCTTC.